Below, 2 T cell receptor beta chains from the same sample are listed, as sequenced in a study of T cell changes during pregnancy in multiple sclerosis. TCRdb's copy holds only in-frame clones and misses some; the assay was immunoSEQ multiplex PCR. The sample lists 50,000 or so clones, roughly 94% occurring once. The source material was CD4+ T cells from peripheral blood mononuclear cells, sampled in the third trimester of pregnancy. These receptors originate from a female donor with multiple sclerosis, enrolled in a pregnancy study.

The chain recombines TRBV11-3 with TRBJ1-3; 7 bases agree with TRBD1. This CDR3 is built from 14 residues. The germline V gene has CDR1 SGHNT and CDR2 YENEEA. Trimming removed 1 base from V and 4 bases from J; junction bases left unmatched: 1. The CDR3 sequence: CASSLGDRGNTIYF. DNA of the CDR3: TGTGCCAGCAGCTTAGGGGACAGAGGAAACACCATATATTTT. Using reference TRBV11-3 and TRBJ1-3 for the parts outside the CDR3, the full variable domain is EAGVVQSPRYKIIEKKQPVAFWCNPISGHNTLYWYLQNLGQGPELLIRYENEEAVDDSQLPKDRFSAERLKGVDSTLKIQPAELGDSAVYLCASSLGDRGNTIYFGEGSWLTVV.

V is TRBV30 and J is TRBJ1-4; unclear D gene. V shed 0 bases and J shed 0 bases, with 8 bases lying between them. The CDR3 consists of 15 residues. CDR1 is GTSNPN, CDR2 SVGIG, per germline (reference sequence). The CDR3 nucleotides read TGTGCCTGGAGTGTAACTCCCGCAACTAATGAAAAACTGTTTTTT. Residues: CAWSVTPATNEKLFF.